The present T cell receptor (beta chain) was sequenced within a study of T-cell memory formation after mild COVID-19. Study at large: Each donor largely had its own TCR clusters. Findings of the study overall: Clones contracting over day 15 to 85 were CD4/CD8 balanced, with later expanders leaning CD4+.

TCRdb reanalysed the 5' RACE reads using MiXCR and keeps one entry per CDR3 protein. The sample has over 250,000 distinct CDR3 sequences, around a sixth seen once. Germline V lookup: CDR1 SGHKS, CDR2 YYEKEE (reference sequence). The CDR3 totals 15 residues. V dropped 1 base and J dropped 11 bases, with 19 bases sitting between them. Ten or more counts support this clonotype. Its antigen is still unknown. Sample: PBMCs or a T cell subset sorted from them (not recorded which). The chain joins TRBV5-5 to TRBJ2-4; D unclear. This clonotype was sampled from a man younger than 35 who had mild COVID-19 (a few samples of this study predate the infection). Cell type and time point are not known. CDR3 amino acids: CASSLLTAELIVQYF. The CDR3 DNA follows: TGTGCCAGCAGCTTGCTCACAGCCGAGCTTATAGTTCAGTACTTC.